The rows below give T cell receptor beta chains drawn from one sample of a study of T cells in Graves' hyperthyroidism and ophthalmopathy. TCRdb re-called the multiplex PCR reads with MiXCR, one entry per CDR3 protein. Of roughly 750,000 distinct CDR3 sequences in the sample, about 16% are singletons; the top ten hold roughly 8%. Sequencing was done on a sample of blood. Receptor source: a man younger than 35 with Graves' hyperthyroidism. Both conserved end residues are part of each CDR3. D genes are given only for firm matches. Not every row has a clone size; where given, it reads once, few, many or a size class.

clone_size j_call d_call v_call cdr3_aa cdr3_nt
. TRBJ1-3 . TRBV20-1 CSARAATDYGNTIYF TGCAGTGCTAGAGCCGCCACGGACTATGGAAACACCATATATTTT
. TRBJ2-3 TRBD2 TRBV4-1 CASSQGPSGRADTQYF TGCGCCAGCAGCCAAGGTCCTAGCGGGAGGGCAGATACGCAGTATTTT
few TRBJ2-7 . TRBV20-1 CSAPKTGENEQYF TGCAGTGCTCCCAAGACAGGAGAGAACGAGCAGTACTTC
. TRBJ2-1 TRBD2 TRBV10-3 CAISDPSGDYNEQFF TGTGCCATCAGTGACCCTAGCGGGGACTACAATGAGCAGTTCTTC
. TRBJ2-1 TRBD2 TRBV5-1 CASSSGLAVVYEQFF TGCGCCAGCAGCTCCGGACTAGCGGTAGTCTATGAGCAGTTCTTC
few TRBJ2-7 . TRBV30 CALMSGTSDEQYF TGTGCCCTCATGTCCGGGACCAGTGACGAGCAGTACTTC
. TRBJ2-1 . TRBV7-7 CASSLLPSDEQFF TGTGCTAGCAGCTTACTTCCTAGCGACGAGCAGTTCTTC
. TRBJ2-2 . TRBV7-2 CASSPLAVKAGELFF TGTGCCAGCAGCCCTCTAGCAGTTAAGGCCGGGGAGCTGTTTTTT
. TRBJ2-1 TRBD2 TRBV7-9 CASSLVSAGYNEQFF TGTGCCAGCAGCTTAGTTTCAGCGGGATATAATGAGCAGTTCTTC
. TRBJ1-5 TRBD1 TRBV4-3 CASSFGQGAEGWQPQHF TGCGCCAGCAGCTTCGGACAGGGGGCCGAAGGTTGGCAGCCCCAGCATTTT
many TRBJ2-1 TRBD1 TRBV2 CASRPGTGGGFDEQFF TGTGCCAGCAGGCCTGGGACAGGGGGCGGCTTCGATGAGCAGTTCTTC
. TRBJ2-7 . TRBV20-1 CSASRDATYEQYF TGCAGTGCTAGCCGGGACGCCACCTACGAGCAGTACTTC
. TRBJ2-5 . TRBV7-9 CASSLGWQGLQETRYF TGTGCCAGCAGCTTAGGATGGCAGGGCCTACAAGAGACCCGGTACTTC
. TRBJ2-3 . TRBV2 CASSLALHTDTQYF TGTGCCAGCAGTTTAGCGCTACACACAGATACGCAGTATTTT
many TRBJ1-5 . TRBV12-3/TRBV12-4 CASSLALGGGSNQPQHF TGTGCCAGCAGTTTAGCCCTCGGTGGGGGAAGCAATCAGCCCCAGCATTTT
few TRBJ2-3 TRBD2 TRBV10-3 CAIRPSSVAGEGDTQYF TGTGCCATTCGCCCTTCTTCCGTAGCGGGAGAAGGAGATACGCAGTATTTT
many TRBJ2-7 TRBD1 TRBV12-3/TRBV12-4 CASRWGGQGGYEQYF TGTGCCAGCAGGTGGGGGGGACAGGGTGGCTACGAGCAGTACTTC
. TRBJ1-5 . TRBV15 CATSGGNQPQHF TGTGCCACCTCCGGGGGTAACCAGCCCCAGCATTTT
. TRBJ1-1 . TRBV28 CASRGRRGEAFF TGTGCCAGCAGGGGGAGACGGGGGGAAGCTTTCTTT
. TRBJ2-1 TRBD1 TRBV9 CASSLGTGRSYNEQFF TGTGCCAGCAGCCTGGGGACAGGGCGCTCCTACAATGAGCAGTTCTTC
many TRBJ1-4 TRBD1 TRBV18 CASSPEQGRREKLFF TGTGCCAGCTCACCCGAACAGGGGAGGCGTGAAAAACTGTTTTTT
many TRBJ1-2 . TRBV12-3/TRBV12-4 CASTQNFGSFYGYTF TGTGCCAGCACCCAAAACTTCGGCAGTTTCTATGGCTACACCTTC
. TRBJ2-3 TRBD2 TRBV20-1 CSARDLGLAGLGEYTDTQYF TGCAGTGCTAGAGATCTGGGACTAGCGGGCCTAGGCGAATACACAGATACGCAGTATTTT
many TRBJ1-1 . TRBV20-1 CSARSSRENTEAFF TGCAGTGCTAGAAGCTCCAGGGAGAACACTGAAGCTTTCTTT
many TRBJ2-3 . TRBV3-1 CASRGTTDTQYF TGTGCCAGCAGAGGGACCACAGATACGCAGTATTTT
many TRBJ2-3 . TRBV2 CASSGERTSDTQYF TGTGCCAGCAGTGGGGAGAGGACTTCGGATACGCAGTATTTT
. TRBJ2-7 TRBD2 TRBV20-1 CSASRGLAGGGSYEQYF TGCAGTGCTAGTCGGGGACTAGCGGGAGGGGGGTCCTACGAGCAGTACTTC
. TRBJ2-3 TRBD1 TRBV4-3 CASSPLWDRGSDTQYF TGCGCCAGCAGCCCTCTGTGGGACAGGGGGTCAGATACGCAGTATTTT
few TRBJ2-2 TRBD1 TRBV28 CASSLTGTGGHGELFF TGTGCCAGCAGTTTAACCGGGACAGGGGGGCACGGGGAGCTGTTTTTT
. TRBJ2-5 . TRBV2 CASRSLTAEPFQETQYF TGTGCCAGCAGATCCTTGACAGCAGAACCTTTTCAAGAGACCCAGTACTTC
many TRBJ2-1 . TRBV20-1 CSASGGSSYNEQFF TGCAGTGCTAGTGGTGGGAGCTCCTACAATGAGCAGTTCTTC
many TRBJ2-7 . TRBV15 CATSRDRQGGAYEQYF TGTGCCACCAGCAGAGATCGCCAGGGTGGGGCCTACGAGCAGTACTTC
. TRBJ2-7 . TRBV27 CASSLDRDSTSYEQYF TGTGCCAGCAGTTTGGATCGCGACTCGACATCCTACGAGCAGTACTTC
few TRBJ2-7 TRBD2 TRBV28 CASSFNSRGRADEQYF TGTGCCAGCAGTTTTAATAGTCGAGGGAGGGCCGACGAGCAGTACTTC
once TRBJ1-2 . TRBV12-3/TRBV12-4 CASSWGGLDHGYTF TGTGCCAGCAGTTGGGGGGGTCTAGACCATGGCTACACCTTC
many TRBJ1-1 . TRBV19 CASSIVGWGYTGGTEAFF TGTGCCAGTAGTATAGTAGGGTGGGGGTATACGGGAGGCACTGAAGCTTTCTTT
many TRBJ2-7 . TRBV29-1 CSVGAGSSYEQYF TGCAGCGTTGGGGCAGGGAGCTCCTACGAGCAGTACTTC
few TRBJ1-1 . TRBV3-1 CASTRLVNTEAFF TGTGCCAGCACAAGGCTGGTGAACACTGAAGCTTTCTTT
few TRBJ2-7 TRBD1 TRBV10-3 CATRDRGQNEQYF TGTGCCACCCGGGACAGGGGGCAAAACGAGCAGTACTTC
many TRBJ2-5 TRBD1 TRBV2 CASQGQSLQETQYF TGTGCCAGCCAGGGACAGAGTCTACAAGAGACCCAGTACTTC
few TRBJ1-5 . TRBV27 CASSLYKGNQPQHF TGTGCCAGCAGTTTATACAAGGGGAATCAGCCCCAGCATTTT
few TRBJ2-5 . TRBV11-2 CASSPARVGPETQYF TGTGCCAGCAGCCCGGCGAGAGTGGGGCCAGAGACCCAGTACTTC
many TRBJ2-3 . TRBV7-9 CASSPEGVRDTQYF TGTGCCAGCAGCCCCGAGGGAGTAAGAGATACGCAGTATTTT
many TRBJ1-2 . TRBV6-1 CASITLSGTESGYTF TGTGCCAGCATTACATTATCCGGGACTGAGTCCGGCTACACCTTC
few TRBJ2-3 . TRBV9 CASSVAGATDTQYF TGTGCCAGCAGCGTAGCGGGGGCTACAGATACGCAGTATTTT
few TRBJ2-2 . TRBV20-1 CSAMGLLPGELFF TGCAGTGCTATGGGACTTCTTCCCGGGGAGCTGTTTTTT
many TRBJ2-1 . TRBV7-3 CASSLFSNEQFF TGTGCCAGCAGCTTATTCAGCAATGAGCAGTTCTTC
many TRBJ2-1 . TRBV12-3/TRBV12-4 CASSPRDILSSYNEQFF TGTGCCAGCAGTCCCCGGGACATCTTGAGCTCCTACAATGAGCAGTTCTTC
. TRBJ1-4 TRBD1 TRBV7-9 CASSLSANRGKLFF TGTGCCAGCAGCTTAAGTGCCAACAGGGGAAAACTGTTTTTT
many TRBJ2-1 TRBD1 TRBV18 CASSPGQGRPNEQFF TGTGCCAGCTCACCCGGACAGGGCCGACCCAATGAGCAGTTCTTC
many TRBJ2-1 . TRBV12-3/TRBV12-4 CASRATGNRNEQFF TGTGCCAGCCGAGCTACGGGGAACAGGAATGAGCAGTTCTTC
few TRBJ2-5 . TRBV6-1 CASRRPGWETQYF TGTGCCAGCAGACGACCCGGCTGGGAGACCCAGTACTTC
few TRBJ2-1 TRBD1 TRBV3-1 CASRTGGAGGNEQFF TGTGCCAGCAGGACAGGGGGCGCCGGGGGCAATGAGCAGTTCTTC
many TRBJ2-1 . TRBV6-1 CASTPGDGSNEQFF TGTGCCAGCACCCCGGGAGACGGCTCCAATGAGCAGTTCTTC
many TRBJ2-5 . TRBV7-2 CASSPPSKGGETQYF TGTGCCAGCAGCCCGCCGTCTAAGGGAGGAGAGACCCAGTACTTC
. TRBJ2-1 TRBD2 TRBV20-1 CSALRTSGVYNEQFF TGCAGTGCTTTAAGGACTAGCGGGGTATACAATGAGCAGTTCTTC
few TRBJ2-7 TRBD1 TRBV10-3 CAISWDRAYEQYF TGTGCCATCTCCTGGGACAGGGCCTACGAGCAGTACTTC
many TRBJ1-1 . TRBV3-1 CASSRIGANTEAFF TGTGCCAGCAGCCGAATAGGTGCAAACACTGAAGCTTTCTTT
few TRBJ2-3 . TRBV20-1 CSARPPITDTQYF TGCAGTGCTAGACCTCCTATCACAGATACGCAGTATTTT